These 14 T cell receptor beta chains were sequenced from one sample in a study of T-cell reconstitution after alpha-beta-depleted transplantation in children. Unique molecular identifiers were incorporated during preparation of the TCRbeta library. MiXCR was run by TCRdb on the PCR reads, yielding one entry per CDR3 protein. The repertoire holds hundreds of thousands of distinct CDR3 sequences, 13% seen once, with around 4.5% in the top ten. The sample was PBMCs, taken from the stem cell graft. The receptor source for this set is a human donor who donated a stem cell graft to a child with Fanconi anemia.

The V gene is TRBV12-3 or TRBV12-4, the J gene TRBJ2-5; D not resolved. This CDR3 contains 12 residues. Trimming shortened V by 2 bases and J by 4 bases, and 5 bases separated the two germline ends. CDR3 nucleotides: TGTGCCAGCAGTTTATTTGGAGAGACCCAGTACTTC. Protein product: CASSLFGETQYF.

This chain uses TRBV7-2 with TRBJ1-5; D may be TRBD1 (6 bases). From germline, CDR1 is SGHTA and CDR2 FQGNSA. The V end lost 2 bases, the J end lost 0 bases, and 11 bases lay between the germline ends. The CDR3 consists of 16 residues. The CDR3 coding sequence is TGTGCCAGCAGCTTAAGCACAGGGTATAGCAATCAGCCCCAGCATTTT. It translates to CASSLSTGYSNQPQHF.

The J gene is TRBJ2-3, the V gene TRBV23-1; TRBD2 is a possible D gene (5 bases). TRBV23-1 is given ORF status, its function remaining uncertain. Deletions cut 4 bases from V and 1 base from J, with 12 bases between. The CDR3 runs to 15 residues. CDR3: CASSLGQEGTDTQYF. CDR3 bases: TGCGCCAGCAGTCTCGGGCAGGAGGGCACAGATACGCAGTATTTT.

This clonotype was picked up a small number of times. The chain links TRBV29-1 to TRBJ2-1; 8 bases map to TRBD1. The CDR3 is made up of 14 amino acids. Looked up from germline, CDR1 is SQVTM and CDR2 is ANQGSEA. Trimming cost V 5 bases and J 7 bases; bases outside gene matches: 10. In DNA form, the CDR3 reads TGCAGCGTTCTGGCGGGACAGGCCCTAAATGAGCAGTTCTTC. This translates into CSVLAGQALNEQFF.

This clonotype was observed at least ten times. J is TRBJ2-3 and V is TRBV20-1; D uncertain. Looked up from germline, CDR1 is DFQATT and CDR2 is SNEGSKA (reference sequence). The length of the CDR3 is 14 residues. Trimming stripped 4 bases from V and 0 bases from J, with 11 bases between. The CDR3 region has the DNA TGCAGTGCTAAGATACGTGCTAGCACAGATACGCAGTATTTT. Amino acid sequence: CSAKIRASTDTQYF.

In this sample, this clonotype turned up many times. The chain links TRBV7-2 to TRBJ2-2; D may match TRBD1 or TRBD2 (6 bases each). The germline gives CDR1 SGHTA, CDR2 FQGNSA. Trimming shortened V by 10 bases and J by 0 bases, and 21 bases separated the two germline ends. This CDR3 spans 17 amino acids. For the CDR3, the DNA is TGTGCCACCCCCTTGAGGTCGGGGGCCACGAACACCGGGGAGCTGTTTTTT. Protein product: CATPLRSGATNTGELFF.

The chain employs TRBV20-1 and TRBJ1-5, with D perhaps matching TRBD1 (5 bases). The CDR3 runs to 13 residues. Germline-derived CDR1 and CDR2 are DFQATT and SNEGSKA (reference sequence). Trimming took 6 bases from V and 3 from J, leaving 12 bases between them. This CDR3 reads CSAVDRLNQPQHF. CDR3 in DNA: TGCAGTGCCGTCGACAGACTCAATCAGCCCCAGCATTTT.

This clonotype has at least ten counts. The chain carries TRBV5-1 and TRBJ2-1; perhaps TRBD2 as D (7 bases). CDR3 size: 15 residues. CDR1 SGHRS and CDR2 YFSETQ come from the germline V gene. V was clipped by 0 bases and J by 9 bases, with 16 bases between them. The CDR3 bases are TGCGCCAGCAGCTTGGAGGGGGGGGCGCACAGTGAGCAGTTCTTC. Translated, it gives CASSLEGGAHSEQFF.

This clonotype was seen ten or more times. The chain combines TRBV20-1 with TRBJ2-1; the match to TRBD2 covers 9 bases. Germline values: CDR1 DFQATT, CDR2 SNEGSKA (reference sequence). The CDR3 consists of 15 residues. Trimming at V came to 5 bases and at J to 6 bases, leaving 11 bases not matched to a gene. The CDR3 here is CSAPPGTSKFNEQFF. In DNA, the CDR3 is TGCAGTGCTCCCCCGGGGACTAGCAAGTTCAATGAGCAGTTCTTC.

CDR3 sequence: CASSRLLMTGGHSPLHF. CDR3 nucleotides: TGTGCCAGCAGCCGATTACTAATGACAGGCGGGCATTCACCCCTCCACTTT. V gene TRBV12-3 or TRBV12-4 combines with J gene TRBJ1-6; the D gene is possibly TRBD1 (6 bases). The length of the CDR3 is 17 residues. The germline V and J ends were trimmed by 6 bases and 8 bases, with 23 bases remaining between them.

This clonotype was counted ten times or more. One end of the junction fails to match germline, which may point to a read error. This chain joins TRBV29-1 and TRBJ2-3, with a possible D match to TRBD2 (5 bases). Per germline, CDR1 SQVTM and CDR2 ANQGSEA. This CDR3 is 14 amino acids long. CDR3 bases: TGCAGCGCTGAACGAGGGCCACGCACAGATACGCAGTATTTT. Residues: CSAERGPRTDTQYF.

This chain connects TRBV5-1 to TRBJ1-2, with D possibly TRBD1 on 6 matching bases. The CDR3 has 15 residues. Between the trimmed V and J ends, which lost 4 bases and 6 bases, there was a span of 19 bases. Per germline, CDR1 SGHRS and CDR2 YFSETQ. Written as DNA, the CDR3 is TGCGCCAGCAGCCCTATCCCTACAGGGTTTAATGGCTACACCTTC. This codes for CASSPIPTGFNGYTF.

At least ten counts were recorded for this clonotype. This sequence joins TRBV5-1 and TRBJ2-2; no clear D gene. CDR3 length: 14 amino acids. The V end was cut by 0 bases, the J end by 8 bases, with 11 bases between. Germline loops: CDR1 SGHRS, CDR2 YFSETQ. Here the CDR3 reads CASSLDPPSGELFF. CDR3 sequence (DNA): TGCGCCAGCAGCTTGGACCCCCCGTCGGGGGAGCTGTTTTTT. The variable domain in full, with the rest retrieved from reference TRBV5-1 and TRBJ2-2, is KAGVTQTPRYLIKTRGQQVTLSCSPISGHRSVSWYQQTPGQGLQFLFEYFSETQRNKGNFPGRFSGRQFSNSRSEMNVSTLELGDSALYLCASSLDPPSGELFFGEGSRLTVL.

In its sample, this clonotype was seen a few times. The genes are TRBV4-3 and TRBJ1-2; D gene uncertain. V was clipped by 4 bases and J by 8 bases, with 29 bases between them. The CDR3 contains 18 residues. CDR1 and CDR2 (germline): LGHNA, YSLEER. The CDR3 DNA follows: TGCGCCAGCAGCCCTATGTTATTCTCACTCGGGCCCCCGGGGGGCTACACCTTC. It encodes CASSPMLFSLGPPGGYTF.